The rows below give T cell receptor beta chains drawn from one sample of a study of cytomegalovirus exposure and HLA in healthy donors. Using immunoSEQ multiplex PCR, the repertoire was profiled, and TCRdb retains in-frame clones only, with some absent. Its listing shows 40,000 to 60,000 clones. Sequenced: PBMCs. The receptors were gathered from a man in his forties in good health and CMV-seropositive. Each CDR3 is given without its conserved first and last residue. The D gene is left open where the match is weak.

j_gene: TRBJ1-1
d_gene: TRBD1
v_gene: TRBV19
CDR3aa: ASSSTGGNTEAF

j_gene: TRBJ2-1
d_gene: NA
v_gene: TRBV5-1
CDR3aa: ASSTSTYNEQF

j_gene: TRBJ2-7
d_gene: NA
v_gene: TRBV11-1
CDR3aa: ASSSSGGRREQY

j_gene: TRBJ2-3
d_gene: NA
v_gene: TRBV7-9
CDR3aa: ASSLVASGGGDTQY

j_gene: TRBJ2-3
d_gene: NA
v_gene: TRBV5-1
CDR3aa: ASSLRPLEDTQY

j_gene: TRBJ1-1
d_gene: NA
v_gene: TRBV10-3
CDR3aa: AISASSVSPTEAF

j_gene: TRBJ2-5
d_gene: TRBD1
v_gene: TRBV5-1
CDR3aa: ASSLEAGGSGTQY

j_gene: TRBJ2-5
d_gene: TRBD2
v_gene: TRBV15
CDR3aa: ATSRDTSTSGQETQY

j_gene: TRBJ1-1
d_gene: NA
v_gene: TRBV2
CDR3aa: ASVYMNTEAF

j_gene: TRBJ1-2
d_gene: NA
v_gene: TRBV7-2
CDR3aa: ASSLVAEDANYGYT

j_gene: TRBJ2-3
d_gene: NA
v_gene: TRBV6-5
CDR3aa: ASSSKDTQY

j_gene: TRBJ2-7
d_gene: TRBD1
v_gene: TRBV27
CDR3aa: ASSQYRTGAYEQY

j_gene: TRBJ2-7
d_gene: NA
v_gene: TRBV28
CDR3aa: ASFGAETSYEQY

j_gene: TRBJ2-7
d_gene: NA
v_gene: TRBV19
CDR3aa: ASSIVGAEQY